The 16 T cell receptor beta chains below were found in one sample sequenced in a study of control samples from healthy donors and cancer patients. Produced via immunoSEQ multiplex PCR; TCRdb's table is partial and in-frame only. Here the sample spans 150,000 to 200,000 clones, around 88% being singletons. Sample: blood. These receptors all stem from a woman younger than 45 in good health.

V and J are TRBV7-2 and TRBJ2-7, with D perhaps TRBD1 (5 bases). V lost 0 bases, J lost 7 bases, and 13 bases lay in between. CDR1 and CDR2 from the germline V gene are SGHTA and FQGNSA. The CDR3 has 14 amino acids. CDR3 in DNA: TGTGCCAGCAGCTTAGCCTCAGACCGACAGGAGCAGTACTTC. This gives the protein CASSLASDRQEQYF.

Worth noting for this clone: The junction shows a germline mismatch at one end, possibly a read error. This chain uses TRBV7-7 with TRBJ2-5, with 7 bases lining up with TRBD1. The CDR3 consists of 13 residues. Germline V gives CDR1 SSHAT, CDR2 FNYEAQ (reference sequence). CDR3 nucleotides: TGTGCTAGCAGCCTGGGACAGCTAGAGACCCAGTACTTC. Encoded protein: CASSLGQLETQYF.

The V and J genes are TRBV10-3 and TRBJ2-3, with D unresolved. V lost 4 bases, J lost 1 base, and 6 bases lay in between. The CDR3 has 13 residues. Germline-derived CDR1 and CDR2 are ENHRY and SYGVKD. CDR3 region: CAISVPGTDTQYF. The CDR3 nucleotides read TGTGCCATCAGTGTCCCAGGCACAGATACGCAGTATTTT.

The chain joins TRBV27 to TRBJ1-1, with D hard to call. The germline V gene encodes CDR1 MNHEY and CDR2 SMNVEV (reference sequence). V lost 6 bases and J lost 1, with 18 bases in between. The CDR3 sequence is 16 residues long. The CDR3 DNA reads TGTGCCAGCAGGACCCTCGGATTGTCGGGGAACACTGAAGCTTTCTTT. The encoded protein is CASRTLGLSGNTEAFF.

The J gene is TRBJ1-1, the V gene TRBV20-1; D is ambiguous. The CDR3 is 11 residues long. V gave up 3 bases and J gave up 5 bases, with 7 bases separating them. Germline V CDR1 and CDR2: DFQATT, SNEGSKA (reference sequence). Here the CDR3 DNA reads TGCAGTGCTAGTTACCGGACTGAAGCTTTCTTT. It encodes CSASYRTEAFF.

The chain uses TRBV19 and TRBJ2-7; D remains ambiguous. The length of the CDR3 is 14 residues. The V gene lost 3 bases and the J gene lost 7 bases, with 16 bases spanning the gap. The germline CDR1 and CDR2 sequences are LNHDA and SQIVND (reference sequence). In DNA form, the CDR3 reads TGTGCCAGTAGTATTCGTCCCGGGTTCGGGGAGCAGTACGTC. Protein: CASSIRPGFGEQYV.

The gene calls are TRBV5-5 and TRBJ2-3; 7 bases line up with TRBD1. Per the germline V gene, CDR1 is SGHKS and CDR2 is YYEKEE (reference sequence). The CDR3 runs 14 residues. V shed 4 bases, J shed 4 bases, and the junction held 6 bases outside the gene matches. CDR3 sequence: CASSTWTGPDTQYF. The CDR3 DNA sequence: TGTGCCAGCAGCACATGGACAGGACCAGATACGCAGTATTTT.

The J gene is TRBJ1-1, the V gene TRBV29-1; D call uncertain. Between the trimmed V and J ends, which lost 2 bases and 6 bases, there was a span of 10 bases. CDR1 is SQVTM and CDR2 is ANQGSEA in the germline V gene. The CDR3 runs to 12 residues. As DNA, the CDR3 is TGCAGCGTTGAACCGGGTGCCGCTGAAGCTTTCTTT. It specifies CSVEPGAAEAFF. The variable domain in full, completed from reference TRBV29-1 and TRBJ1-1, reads SAVISQKPSRDICQRGTSLTIQCQVDSQVTMMFWYRQQPGQSLTLIATANQGSEATYESGFVIDKFPISRPNLTFSTLTVSNMSPEDSSIYLCSVEPGAAEAFFGQGTRLTVV.

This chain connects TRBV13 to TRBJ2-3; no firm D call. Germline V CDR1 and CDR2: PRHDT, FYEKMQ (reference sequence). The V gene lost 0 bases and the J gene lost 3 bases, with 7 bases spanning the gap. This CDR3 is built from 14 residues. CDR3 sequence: CASSLGLRTDTQYF. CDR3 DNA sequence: TGTGCCAGCAGCTTAGGATTGAGAACAGATACGCAGTATTTT.

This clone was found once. The CDR3, as DNA: TGCGCCAGCAGCTTGGCCAGGGCCGGGGAGCTGTTTTTT. As protein: CASSLARAGELFF. The chain combines TRBV5-1 with TRBJ2-2; possibly TRBD1 for D (5 bases). Germline V gene data show CDR1 as SGHRS and CDR2 as YFSETQ. The CDR3 length is 13 residues. V shed 0 bases and J shed 6 bases, with 6 bases lying between them.

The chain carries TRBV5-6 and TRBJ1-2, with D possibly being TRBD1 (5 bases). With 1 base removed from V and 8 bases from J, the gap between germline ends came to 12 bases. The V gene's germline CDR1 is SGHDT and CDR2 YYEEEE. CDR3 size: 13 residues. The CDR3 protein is CASSLRAGRGYTF. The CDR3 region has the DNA TGTGCCAGCAGCTTGCGAGCAGGGCGCGGCTACACCTTC.

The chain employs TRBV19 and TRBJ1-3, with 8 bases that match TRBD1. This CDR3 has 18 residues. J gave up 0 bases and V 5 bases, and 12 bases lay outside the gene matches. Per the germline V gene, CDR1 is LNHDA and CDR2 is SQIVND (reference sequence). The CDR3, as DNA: TGTGCCAGTAGTGGGGGGCAGGGGGCATTTTCCTCTGGAAACACCATATATTTT. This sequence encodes CASSGGQGAFSSGNTIYF. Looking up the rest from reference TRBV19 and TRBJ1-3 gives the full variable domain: DGGITQSPKYLFRKEGQNVTLSCEQNLNHDAMYWYRQDPGQGLRLIYYSQIVNDFQKGDIAEGYSVSREKKESFPLTVTSAQKNPTAFYLCASSGGQGAFSSGNTIYFGEGSWLTVV.

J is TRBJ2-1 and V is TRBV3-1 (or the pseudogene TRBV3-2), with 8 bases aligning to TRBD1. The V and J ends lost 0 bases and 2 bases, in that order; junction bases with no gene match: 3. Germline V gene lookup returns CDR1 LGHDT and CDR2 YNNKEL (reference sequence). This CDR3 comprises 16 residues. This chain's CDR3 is CASSQDAGGTYNEQFF. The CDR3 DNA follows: TGTGCCAGCAGCCAAGACGCAGGGGGCACCTACAATGAGCAGTTCTTC.

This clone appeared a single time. CDR3 region: CASSQNIAGGVGGGELFF. CDR3 coding DNA: TGCGCCAGCAGCCAAAATATAGCGGGAGGGGTCGGAGGCGGGGAGCTGTTTTTT. The genes are TRBV4-1 and TRBJ2-2; 11 nucleotides line up with TRBD2. Trimming cost V 2 bases and J 7 bases; bases outside gene matches: 12. This CDR3 region has 18 residues. Germline CDR1 reads MGHRA; CDR2 reads YSYEKL.

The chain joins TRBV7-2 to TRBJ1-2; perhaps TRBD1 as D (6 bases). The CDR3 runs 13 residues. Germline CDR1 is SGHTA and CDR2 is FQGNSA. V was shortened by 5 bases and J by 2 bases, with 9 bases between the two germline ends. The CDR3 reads CASSPDRNYGYTF. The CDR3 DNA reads TGTGCCAGCAGCCCAGACAGGAACTATGGCTACACCTTC.

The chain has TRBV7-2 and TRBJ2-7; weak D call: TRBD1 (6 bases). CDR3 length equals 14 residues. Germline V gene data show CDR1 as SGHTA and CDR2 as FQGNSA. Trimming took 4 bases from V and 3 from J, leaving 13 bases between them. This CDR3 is CASSSPLRGYEQYF. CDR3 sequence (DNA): TGTGCCAGCAGCTCCCCCCTCAGGGGCTACGAGCAGTACTTC.